This entry lists 24 T cell receptor beta chains sequenced from one sample in a study of cytomegalovirus exposure and HLA in healthy donors. Primers included in the PCR were 60 Vbeta and 13 Jbeta primers. Generated by immunoSEQ multiplex PCR, the TCRdb table keeps only in-frame clones and is missing some. The table includes roughly 120,000 clones, over 75% detected once. Material: PBMCs. The source of these receptors is a middle-aged woman in good health and CMV-seropositive.

The DNA of the CDR3 is TGTGCCAGCAGCTTGGCGATTCAGGGCTCCGGAGCTTTCTTT. The encoded protein is CASSLAIQGSGAFF. The chain has TRBV5-6 and TRBJ1-1; a weak D match, TRBD1 (5 bases). The CDR3 is made up of 14 amino acids. Deletions cut 0 bases from V and 10 bases from J, with 16 bases between. Germline-derived CDR1 and CDR2 are SGHDT and YYEEEE.

This chain joins TRBV18 and TRBJ1-2, with unresolved D. Per germline, CDR1 KGHSH and CDR2 LQKENI. The CDR3 is made up of 13 amino acids. V lost 3 bases and J lost 5, with 10 bases in between. The CDR3 DNA reads TGTGCCAGCTCACCCCTTCGGGAGTATGGCTACACCTTC. Translating gives CASSPLREYGYTF.

CDR3 in DNA: TGCGCCAGCAGACCGGACTCAAGGAGCTCCTACGAGCAGTACTTC. This codes for CASRPDSRSSYEQYF. The J gene is TRBJ2-7, the V gene TRBV5-1; D is perhaps TRBD2 (5 bases). The germline gives CDR1 SGHRS, CDR2 YFSETQ. The CDR3 spans 15 residues. V was pared by 5 bases and J by 0 bases, with 15 bases between.

This clone occurred many times. This chain links TRBV19 with TRBJ1-4; 10 positions agree with TRBD1. Germline trimming cut 3 bases from V and 10 bases from J; bases unmatched to any gene: 11. This CDR3 spans 16 amino acids. The germline V gene encodes CDR1 LNHDA and CDR2 SQIVND (reference sequence). CDR3 in DNA: TGTGCCAGTAGTATTTCCGGACAGGGGGATTCTGCAAAACTGTTTTTT. Amino acids: CASSISGQGDSAKLFF.

This chain uses TRBV7-9 with TRBJ2-2; D unclear. The germline V gene has CDR1 SEHNR and CDR2 FQNEAQ (reference sequence). V was trimmed by 11 bases and J by 2 bases, leaving 15 bases between them. CDR3 size: 14 residues. The CDR3 DNA reads as TGTGCCTCAGTGAGGATTGCCAACACCGGGGAGCTGTTTTTT. Its translation: CASVRIANTGELFF.

V gene TRBV28 combines with J gene TRBJ2-5; tentatively, D is TRBD2 (7 bases). The end of the DNA aligns better with TRBJ2-7, so the J call may be wrong. The CDR3 runs to 17 residues. Germline loops: CDR1 MDHEN, CDR2 SYDVKM. CDR3 coding DNA: TGTGCCAGCAGTTCTCTCAGATGGGGGCAGCGGGACTACGAGCAGTACTTC. Protein: CASSSLRWGQRDYEQYF.

The J gene is TRBJ2-4, the V gene TRBV19; D is unresolved. The CDR3 spans 16 residues. V lost 1 base and J lost 8, with 18 bases in between. Per the germline V gene, CDR1 is LNHDA and CDR2 is SQIVND (reference sequence). In nucleotides, the CDR3 is TGTGCCAGTAGTATAGTAAGGATTGACACGAAGGACATTCAGTACTTC. Protein product: CASSIVRIDTKDIQYF.

V gene TRBV30 combines with J gene TRBJ1-2; D is undetermined. Germline assignment: CDR1 GTSNPN and CDR2 SVGIG (reference sequence). CDR3 length equals 13 residues. Trimming cost V 0 bases and J 9 bases, with 14 bases left between them. CDR3 sequence reads: CAWSVMGGKRYTF. The CDR3 nucleotides are TGTGCCTGGAGTGTGATGGGAGGTAAACGCTACACCTTC.

This chain joins TRBV18 and TRBJ2-3, with a tentative D call TRBD2 (6 bases). The V end lost 3 bases, the J end lost 5 bases, and 9 bases lay between the germline ends. The CDR3 is made up of 13 amino acids. The germline CDR1 and CDR2 sequences are KGHSH and LQKENI. The CDR3 nucleotides are TGTGCCAGCTCACCCGGCGGGATAGATACGCAGTATTTT. Amino acid sequence: CASSPGGIDTQYF.

The chain links TRBV4-1 to TRBJ2-5, with 12 bases matching TRBD2. V lost 3 bases, J lost 1 base, and 3 bases stayed unmatched. This CDR3 spans 16 amino acids. The germline CDR1 and CDR2 sequences are MGHRA and YSYEKL. The CDR3 reads CASSQGLAGFQETQYF. As DNA, the CDR3 is TGCGCCAGCAGCCAGGGACTAGCGGGTTTCCAAGAGACCCAGTACTTC.

The chain uses TRBV27 and TRBJ2-1, with a tentative D call TRBD1 (5 bases). The CDR3 loop spans 12 amino acids. Germline V gene lookup returns CDR1 MNHEY and CDR2 SMNVEV (reference sequence). Trimming left V 1 base short and J 14 bases short, with 12 bases between. The CDR3 here is CASSLYRFPEFF. CDR3 DNA: TGTGCCAGCAGTTTATACAGGTTCCCGGAGTTCTTC.

This clone was counted only a few times. The chain carries TRBV7-2 and TRBJ2-7, with TRBD2 identical over 7 bases. Germline V gives CDR1 SGHTA, CDR2 FQGNSA. J was trimmed by 2 bases and V by 2 bases; bases with no gene match: 6. This CDR3 region has 15 residues. In DNA form, the CDR3 reads TGTGCCAGCAGCTTACGGGACTATAGTACCTACGAGCAGTACTTC. Translation gives CASSLRDYSTYEQYF.

This clone was observed once. The chain couples TRBV18 to TRBJ2-7; perhaps TRBD2 as D (6 bases). CDR1 is KGHSH, CDR2 LQKENI, per germline. The V end lost 3 bases, the J end lost 6 bases, and 18 bases lay between the germline ends. The CDR3 runs to 15 residues. The CDR3 loop reads CASSPRTRLGSEQYF. The CDR3 region has the DNA TGTGCCAGCTCACCGAGGACCCGACTAGGTTCCGAGCAGTACTTC.

The chain couples TRBV7-3 to TRBJ2-5; 8 bases are a match to TRBD2. The CDR3 covers 15 residues. CDR1 SGHTA and CDR2 FQGTGA come from the germline V gene. V was clipped by 1 base and J by 2 bases; unmatched bases: 3. The CDR3 protein is CASSLSGGLQETQYF. DNA for the CDR3: TGTGCCAGCAGCTTAAGCGGGGGGCTTCAAGAGACCCAGTACTTC.

The chain combines TRBV27 with TRBJ1-1; perhaps TRBD1 as D (5 bases). The V end lost 6 bases, the J end lost 3 bases, and 14 bases lay between the germline ends. Germline CDR1 and CDR2: MNHEY and SMNVEV (reference sequence). The CDR3 has 14 residues. CDR3 loop: CASSSLGGDTEAFF. The CDR3 nucleotides are TGTGCCAGCAGCTCGCTCGGGGGGGACACTGAAGCTTTCTTT.

This chain links TRBV7-8 with TRBJ1-5, with D possibly being TRBD1 (5 bases). In germline, CDR1 is SGHVS, CDR2 FQNEAQ. Trimming took 2 bases from V and 7 from J, leaving 33 bases between them. This CDR3 contains 21 residues. The CDR3 nucleotides are TGTGCCAGCAGCTTATTTGGGGGGGGTCGTCGAGGTTCTTTAGCGGGGCAGCCCCAGCATTTT. It specifies CASSLFGGGRRGSLAGQPQHF.

V gene TRBV11-1 combines with J gene TRBJ1-1; D might be TRBD1 (5 bases). Trimming took 5 bases from V and 5 from J, leaving 15 bases between them. CDR1 SGHAT and CDR2 FQDESV come from the germline V gene (reference sequence). This CDR3 comprises 14 residues. The CDR3 loop reads CASSPAGGWTEAFF. CDR3 nucleotide sequence: TGTGCCAGCAGCCCCGCGGGGGGTTGGACTGAAGCTTTCTTT.

The rearrangement links TRBV7-9 to TRBJ2-3; 12 nucleotides match TRBD1. CDR1 and CDR2 from the germline V gene are SEHNR and FQNEAQ (reference sequence). J gave up 3 bases and V 6 bases, and 7 bases lay outside the gene matches. This CDR3 spans 16 amino acids. In nucleotides, the CDR3 is TGTGCCAGCAGAGAGGGACAGGGGGCATCGACAGATACGCAGTATTTT. It translates to CASREGQGASTDTQYF.

The chain uses TRBV5-1 and TRBJ2-5; tentatively, D is TRBD2 (5 bases). The ends were cut back, 4 bases at V and 1 base at J, with 11 bases in the middle. CDR3 length: 14 residues. Germline-derived CDR1 and CDR2 are SGHRS and YFSETQ. CDR3 in amino acids: CASSVGSAQETQYF. DNA of the CDR3: TGCGCCAGCAGCGTAGGGAGCGCCCAAGAGACCCAGTACTTC.

The chain joins TRBV19 to TRBJ2-5, with 7 bases matching TRBD2. The tail of the sequence fits TRBJ2-7 better, so the J call may be wrong. Germline lookup yields CDR1 LNHDA and CDR2 SQIVND (reference sequence). This CDR3 contains 15 residues. The CDR3 coding sequence is TGTGCCAGTAGTGCCAGCCCTAGCGGAACCTACGAGCAGTACTTC. Translation: CASSASPSGTYEQYF.

The chain carries TRBV5-4 and TRBJ2-7; 11 nucleotides align to TRBD2. Germline CDR1 SGHNT, CDR2 YYREEE (reference sequence). The CDR3 runs 15 residues. With V trimmed by 0 bases and J by 3 bases, 2 bases remained unmatched. The CDR3 region has the DNA TGTGCCAGCAGCTTGGGACTAGCGGGGATCTACGAGCAGTACTTC. This codes for CASSLGLAGIYEQYF.

The CDR3 region is CASSLGLAGSGELFF. The CDR3 DNA sequence: TGTGCCAGCAGCCTGGGACTAGCGGGCTCCGGGGAGCTGTTTTTT. The rearrangement uses TRBV5-4 and TRBJ2-2, with 12 nucleotides matching TRBD2. V dropped 4 bases and J dropped 6; count of bases not matched to a gene: 4. From germline, CDR1 is SGHNT and CDR2 YYREEE (reference sequence). The CDR3 spans 15 residues.

This rearrangement joins TRBV19 to TRBJ2-5; 9 bases match TRBD1. Germline loops: CDR1 LNHDA, CDR2 SQIVND (reference sequence). The CDR3 spans 15 residues. The V and J ends lost 4 bases and 2 bases, in that order; junction bases with no gene match: 5. Here the CDR3 DNA reads TGTGCCAGTAGTACGACCGGGACAGGGCAAGAGACCCAGTACTTC. Its protein is CASSTTGTGQETQYF.

CDR3 in amino acids: CASSRRLAGFYEQYF. As DNA, the CDR3 is TGTGCCAGCAGCCGACGACTAGCGGGATTCTACGAGCAGTACTTC. The chain couples TRBV11-1 to TRBJ2-7; 11 nucleotides line up with TRBD2. This CDR3 region has 15 residues. Germline lookup yields CDR1 SGHAT and CDR2 FQDESV (reference sequence). V gave up 5 bases and J gave up 3 bases; unmatched junction bases: 6.